Presented here are 22 T cell receptor beta chains from one specimen sequenced in a study of post-analysis software for immune sequencing data. TCR beta libraries were prepared from cDNA with unique molecular identifiers. MiXCR, applied by TCRdb to the PCR reads, yields one record per CDR3 protein. The sample records about 160,000 distinct CDR3 sequences, roughly 35% being singletons. The input for sequencing was blood, taken after autologous hematopoietic stem cell transplantation. These receptors all stem from a girl aged 10 to 17 with multiple sclerosis.

This clonotype was counted between two and nine times. The genes are TRBV2 and TRBJ1-2; TRBD1 aligns across 9 bases. CDR3 length equals 15 residues. CDR1 and CDR2 (germline): SNHLY, FYNNEI. The V segment lost 6 bases and the J segment 3 bases; nucleotides outside the gene matches: 8. The CDR3 protein is CASSTGTGTDYGYTF. CDR3 nucleotide sequence: TGTGCCAGCAGCACCGGGACAGGGACCGACTATGGCTACACCTTC.

The chain links TRBV7-6 to TRBJ2-3, with 12 bases identical to TRBD2. The CDR3 sequence is 16 residues long. The trim removed 3 bases at V and 8 bases at J, leaving 9 bases unmatched. Germline CDR1 SGHVS, CDR2 FNYEAQ. CDR3 coding DNA: TGTGCCAGCAGCTTTGTCTCTAGCGGGGGGGCTGGTACGCAGTATTTT. Protein product: CASSFVSSGGAGTQYF.

The chain recombines TRBV6-1 with TRBJ1-5; 11 nucleotides align to TRBD1. The CDR3 has 16 amino acids. Germline CDR1 MNHNS, CDR2 SASEGT. The V segment lost 5 bases and the J segment 6 bases; nucleotides outside the gene matches: 9. The DNA of the CDR3 is TGTGCCAGCAGTACCCGGGACAGGGGGGAAGGTCAGCCCCAGCATTTT. Protein sequence: CASSTRDRGEGQPQHF.

CDR3 sequence: CAWSVDEQFF. CDR3 nucleotides: TGTGCCTGGAGTGTTGATGAGCAGTTCTTC. The gene calls are TRBV30 and TRBJ2-1; the D is unclear. V was clipped by 0 bases and J by 8 bases, with 2 bases between them. Germline loops: CDR1 GTSNPN, CDR2 SVGIG (reference sequence). The length of the CDR3 is 10 residues.

V usage is TRBV15 and J usage is TRBJ2-6; D is undetermined. The CDR3 loop spans 14 amino acids. The V gene lost 3 bases and the J gene lost 0 bases, with 3 bases spanning the gap. Germline CDR1 is LNHNV and CDR2 is YYDKDF (reference sequence). DNA of the CDR3: TGTGCCACCAGCAGGAGCTCTGGGGCCAACGTCCTGACTTTC. Translating gives CATSRSSGANVLTF.

This chain links TRBV20-1 with TRBJ2-5; 8 bases match TRBD2. V lost 6 bases to trimming and J lost 11 bases; unmatched junction nucleotides: 20. CDR1 and CDR2 (germline): DFQATT, SNEGSKA (reference sequence). This CDR3 region has 15 residues. The CDR3 sequence is CSARYDPTSVYGQYF. In nucleotides, the CDR3 is TGCAGTGCCAGATATGACCCGACTAGCGTTTACGGGCAGTACTTC.

This chain connects TRBV30 to TRBJ2-1, with D perhaps given as TRBD1 or TRBD2 (5 bases each). The length of the CDR3 is 11 residues. Germline CDR1 and CDR2: GTSNPN and SVGIG (reference sequence). V was cut by 5 bases and J by 4 bases, with 6 bases left in between. CDR3 coding DNA: TGTGCCTGGGAGGGGTACAATGAGCAGTTCTTC. Translating gives CAWEGYNEQFF.

A few counts support this clonotype. In DNA, the CDR3 is TGCAGTGCTAGCCAGGGCTCCTACGAGCAGTACTTC. Translating it yields CSASQGSYEQYF. The chain has TRBV20-1 and TRBJ2-7; possible D gene TRBD1, 5 bases. CDR1 and CDR2 from the germline V gene are DFQATT and SNEGSKA (reference sequence). The CDR3 has 12 amino acids. V lost 3 bases to trimming and J lost 0 bases, with 6 bases between them.

The chain joins TRBV7-2 to TRBJ1-5, with TRBD1 as a possible D gene (5 bases). This CDR3 region has 13 residues. From germline, CDR1 is SGHTA and CDR2 FQGNSA. Trimming shortened V by 1 base and J by 5 bases, and 6 bases separated the two germline ends. CDR3 DNA sequence: TGTGCCAGCAGCTTAGTCAGGGATCAGCCCCAGCATTTT. Amino acids: CASSLVRDQPQHF.

CDR3 in amino acids: CASSYVTGSEKLFF. The CDR3 coding sequence is TGTGCCAGCAGTTACGTGACAGGGAGTGAAAAACTGTTTTTT. The genes are TRBV6-5 and TRBJ1-4; 7 positions agree with TRBD1. Germline trimming cut 2 bases from V and 7 bases from J; bases unmatched to any gene: 4. The CDR3 is 14 amino acids. Germline V gene data show CDR1 as MNHEY and CDR2 as SVGAGI.

The CDR3 loop reads CASSSQGFGYTF. The CDR3, as DNA: TGTGCCAGCAGTTCCCAGGGTTTTGGCTACACCTTC. V usage is TRBV27 and J usage is TRBJ1-2; maybe TRBD1 (5 bases). The CDR3 sequence is 12 residues long. Germline CDR1 is MNHEY and CDR2 is SMNVEV (reference sequence). Trimming cost V 4 bases and J 7 bases, with 10 bases left between them.

In its sample, this clonotype was seen a few times. The V call is TRBV19, the J call TRBJ2-5; TRBD1 or TRBD2 may be the D gene (6 bases each). The assigned J gene may be wrong: the sequence end matches TRBJ2-7 better. Germline V gene sequence: CDR1 LNHDA, CDR2 SQIVND (reference sequence). This CDR3 has 12 amino acids. CDR3 residues: CASGGGPYEQYF. DNA of the CDR3: TGTGCCAGTGGAGGGGGACCCTACGAGCAGTACTTC.

This clonotype has just one count. Relative to the germline gene, one junction end is altered; a read error may explain this. The genes are TRBV29-1 and TRBJ1-5; D is perhaps TRBD1 (6 bases). The germline V gene encodes CDR1 SQVTM and CDR2 ANQGSEA. The length of the CDR3 is 13 residues. CDR3 sequence (DNA): TGCAGCGTTGGCGACAGGTGGAATCGGCCCCAGCATTTT. This codes for CSVGDRWNRPQHF.

V is TRBV6-2 or TRBV6-3 and J is TRBJ1-5; TRBD1 matches at 11 bases. The CDR3 runs 14 residues. Germline CDR1 reads MNHEY; CDR2 reads SVGEGT. Trimming at V came to 5 bases and at J to 8 bases, leaving 5 bases not matched to a gene. The CDR3 is CASSGWDRGEPQHF. DNA of the CDR3: TGTGCCAGCAGTGGCTGGGACAGGGGGGAGCCCCAGCATTTT.

A few counts support this clonotype. The genes are TRBV27 and TRBJ2-5; TRBD1 aligns across 9 bases. The CDR3 is 16 residues long. In germline, CDR1 is MNHEY, CDR2 SMNVEV (reference sequence). Trimming took 6 bases from V and 3 from J; bases not matched to a gene: 11. CDR3 DNA: TGTGCCAGCAGCTCTTTAGATGGGACAGGGAAAGAGACCCAGTACTTC. Translating it yields CASSSLDGTGKETQYF.

Details on this clonotype: A much larger clone lies one base from this, so it may be a read error. The chain joins TRBV7-9 to TRBJ2-1; the D call may be TRBD1 or TRBD2 (5 bases each). From germline, CDR1 is SEHNR and CDR2 FQNEAQ (reference sequence). The CDR3 sequence is 14 residues long. V gave up 0 bases and J gave up 13 bases, with 16 bases separating them. The CDR3 nucleotides read TGTGCCAGCAGCTTAGCGTCTGGGGGAGAGACCCAGTTCTTC. Translating gives CASSLASGGETQFF. Full variable domain (outside the CDR3, taken from reference TRBV7-9 and TRBJ2-1): DTGVSQNPRHKITKRGQNVTFRCDPISEHNRLYWYRQTLGQGPEFLTYFQNEAQLEKSRLLSDRFSAERPKGSFSTLEIQRTEQGDSAMYLCASSLASGGETQFFGPGTRLTVL.

A note on this clonotype: A much larger clone is a single base away; this may be a read error. The V call is TRBV12-3 or TRBV12-4, the J call TRBJ2-3, with TRBD1 as a possible D gene (6 bases). The CDR3 runs 14 residues. The DNA of the CDR3 is TGTGCCAGCAGATCCTATGGGGACACAGATACGGAGTATTTT. Translating it yields CASRSYGDTDTEYF.

J is TRBJ2-7 and V is TRBV12-3 or TRBV12-4; 10 bases are a match to TRBD1. Germline trimming cut 7 bases from V and 3 bases from J; bases unmatched to any gene: 9. The CDR3 sequence is 15 residues long. CDR3 bases: TGTGCCAGCACCCCCCGGGACAGGGGTCTCTACGAGCAGTACTTC. Protein: CASTPRDRGLYEQYF.

A word on this clonotype: One junction end disagrees with the germline gene, perhaps due to a read error. This rearrangement joins TRBV2 to TRBJ2-1, with 9 bases identical to TRBD2. CDR1 is SNHLY and CDR2 is FYNNEI in the germline V gene. This CDR3 is 13 amino acids long. The CDR3 nucleotides are TGCCTGCCCGGGACTAGCCCCTACAATGAGCAGTTCTTC. Its protein product is CLPGTSPYNEQFF.

The chain carries TRBV5-1 and TRBJ2-2, with a possible D match to TRBD2 (6 bases). The CDR3 has 14 residues. Germline assignment: CDR1 SGHRS and CDR2 YFSETQ. Between the trimmed V and J ends, which lost 7 bases and 0 bases, there was a span of 10 bases. CDR3 nucleotide sequence: TGCGCCAGCCTCGGCGGGACGAACACCGGGGAGCTGTTTTTT. This codes for CASLGGTNTGELFF.

The rearrangement links TRBV14 to TRBJ1-2; no definite D call. V dropped 0 bases and J dropped 2 bases, with 7 bases sitting between them. CDR3 length: 14 residues. Germline loops: CDR1 SGHDN, CDR2 FVKESK. CDR3 sequence (DNA): TGTGCCAGCAGCCAAGATCGGAGAAACTATGGCTACACCTTC. As protein: CASSQDRRNYGYTF.

The chain couples TRBV6-1 to TRBJ2-6; perhaps TRBD1 as D (5 bases). V gave up 5 bases and J gave up 0 bases, with 17 bases separating them. In germline, CDR1 is MNHNS, CDR2 SASEGT. This CDR3 has 18 residues. CDR3 nucleotide sequence: TGTGCCAGCAGTCCCTTGAAGGACACTTACTCTGGGGCCAACGTCCTGACTTTC. This sequence encodes CASSPLKDTYSGANVLTF.